This TCR beta chain was observed in a study of control samples from healthy donors and cancer patients. V was shortened by 6 bases and J by 4 bases, with 16 bases between the two germline ends. Germline V gene data show CDR1 as MDHEN and CDR2 as SYDVKM. The CDR3 contains 14 residues. TCRdb's table, derived via immunoSEQ multiplex PCR, lists solely in-frame clones and lacks some. This table holds 350,000 to 450,000 clones, around 90% found once. The sequence derives from a man aged 35 to 55 with head and neck cancer. The sequenced sample consisted of PBMCs. The V and J genes are TRBV28 and TRBJ2-7, with D possibly matching TRBD1 (5 bases). The CDR3 nucleotides read TGTGCCAGCAGCCTCCCATGGGGCCTTTACGAGCAGTACTTC. Translated: CASSLPWGLYEQYF.